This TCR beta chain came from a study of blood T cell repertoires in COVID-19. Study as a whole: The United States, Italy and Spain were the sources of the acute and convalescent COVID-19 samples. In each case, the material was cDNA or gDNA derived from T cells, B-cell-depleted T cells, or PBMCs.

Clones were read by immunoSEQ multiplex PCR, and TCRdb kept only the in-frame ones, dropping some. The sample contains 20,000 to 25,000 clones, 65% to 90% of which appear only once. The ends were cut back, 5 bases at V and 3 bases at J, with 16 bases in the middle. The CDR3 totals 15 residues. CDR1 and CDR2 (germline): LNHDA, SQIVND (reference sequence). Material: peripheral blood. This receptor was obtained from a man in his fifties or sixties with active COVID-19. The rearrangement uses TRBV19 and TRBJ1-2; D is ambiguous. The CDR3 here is CASSPLDYVDYGYTF. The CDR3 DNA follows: TGTGCCAGTAGTCCATTGGACTACGTGGACTATGGCTACACCTTC.